This T cell receptor beta chain was sequenced for a study of blood T cell repertoires in COVID-19. In the study overall: Acute and convalescent COVID-19 specimens originated in the United States, Italy and Spain.

Germline CDR1 SEHNR, CDR2 FQNEAQ (reference sequence). The CDR3 totals 14 residues. V lost 1 base, J lost 5 bases, and 11 bases lay in between. The participants were between 18 and 89 years old and came from some 23 US areas. A COVID-19 case had been met by exposed participants during the 2 weeks before study entry. As handled by the study authors: Counts of nucleated cells, estimated from reference gene primer amplification, were obtained. Method: immunoSEQ multiplex PCR; TCRdb's copy keeps in-frame clones and lacks some. V and J calls and clone size follow that table, whereas D and trimming were derived from the DNA. The repertoire holds 270,000 or so clones, with around 90% as singletons.

The chain couples TRBV7-9 to TRBJ1-1, with TRBD1 as a possible D gene (6 bases). The sequenced sample consisted of PBMCs or T cells enriched from blood (not recorded which). This clonotype was sampled from a man in his forties who had been exposed to COVID-19. For the CDR3, the DNA is TGTGCCAGCAGCTTAGACAGGGTACAGACTGAAGCTTTCTTT. Residues: CASSLDRVQTEAFF.